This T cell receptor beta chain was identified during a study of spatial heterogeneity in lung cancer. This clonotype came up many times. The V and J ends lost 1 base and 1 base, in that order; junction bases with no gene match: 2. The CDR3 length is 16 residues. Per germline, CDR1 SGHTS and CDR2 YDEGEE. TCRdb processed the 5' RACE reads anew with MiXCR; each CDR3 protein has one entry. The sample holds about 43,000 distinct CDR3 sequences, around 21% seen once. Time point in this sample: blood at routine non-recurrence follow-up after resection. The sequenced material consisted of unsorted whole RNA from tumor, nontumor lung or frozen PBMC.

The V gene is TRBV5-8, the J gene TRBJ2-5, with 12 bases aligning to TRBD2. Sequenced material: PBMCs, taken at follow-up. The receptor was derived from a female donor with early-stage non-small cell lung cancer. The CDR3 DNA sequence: TGTGCCAGCAGCTTGACTAGCGGGAGGCCCCAAGAGACCCAGTACTTC. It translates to CASSLTSGRPQETQYF.